One sample yielded the 6 T cell receptor beta chains listed below, sequenced in a study of T cells in Graves' hyperthyroidism and ophthalmopathy. Researchers took RNA transcripts and amplified the TCR beta CDR3 regions from them. During a first-round RT-PCR of the TCR CDR3, the HTBI primer set was used. TCRdb passed the multiplex PCR reads through MiXCR, listing each CDR3 protein once. The data contain about 320,000 distinct CDR3 sequences, roughly 15% of them singletons. Specimen: blood. Receptor source: a man aged 30-40 years with Graves' hyperthyroidism.

The chain is built from TRBV4-2 and TRBJ2-3, with TRBD2 matching 7 bases. Trimming at V came to 1 base and at J to 4 bases, leaving 5 bases not matched to a gene. Looked up from germline, CDR1 is LGHNA and CDR2 is YNFKEQ. This CDR3 is built from 15 residues. The CDR3 loop reads CASSQGTRFPDTQYF. Here the CDR3 DNA reads TGTGCCAGCAGCCAAGGGACTAGATTCCCAGATACGCAGTATTTT.

The chain couples TRBV11-2 to TRBJ1-1; D may be TRBD1 (5 bases). The CDR3 is 14 residues long. V lost 5 bases and J 6 bases, leaving 16 bases between the germline ends. CDR1 and CDR2 from the germline V gene are SGHAT and FQNNGV. CDR3 in DNA: TGTGCCAGCAGCGAGACGGGCGGGGCCCCTGAAGCTTTCTTT. This translates into CASSETGGAPEAFF.

This clonotype was observed at least ten times. This chain links TRBV30 with TRBJ2-3; no clear D. This CDR3 contains 15 residues. Germline V gene sequence: CDR1 GTSNPN, CDR2 SVGIG (reference sequence). V was trimmed by 3 bases and J by 1 base, leaving 14 bases between them. The CDR3 is CAWRTGLPGTDTQYF. The CDR3 DNA sequence: TGTGCCTGGAGGACGGGTTTACCCGGCACAGATACGCAGTATTTT.

The chain combines TRBV13 with TRBJ2-3; 10 bases align to TRBD2. There are 18 residues in the CDR3. In germline, CDR1 is PRHDT, CDR2 FYEKMQ (reference sequence). Trimming at V came to 5 bases and at J to 5 bases, leaving 16 bases not matched to a gene. The CDR3: CASSELTSGQVEGDTQYF. Written as DNA, the CDR3 is TGTGCCAGCAGCGAGCTGACTAGCGGGCAGGTTGAAGGAGATACGCAGTATTTT. Full variable domain (outside the CDR3, taken from reference TRBV13 and TRBJ2-3): AAGVIQSPRHLIKEKRETATLKCYPIPRHDTVYWYQQGPGQDPQFLISFYEKMQSDKGSIPDRFSAQQFSDYHSELNMSSLELGDSALYFCASSELTSGQVEGDTQYFGPGTRLTVL.

In its sample, this clonotype was seen once. This may be a read error: a much more frequent sequence differs by one nucleotide. The V gene is TRBV5-1, the J gene TRBJ1-1; tentatively, D is TRBD1 (5 bases). This CDR3 comprises 13 residues. Germline V gene lookup returns CDR1 SGHRS and CDR2 YFSETQ. CDR3 nucleotide sequence: TGCGCCAGCAGCTGGGGGTGGCACACTGAAGATTTCTTT. Its translation is CASSWGWHTEDFF.

A few counts support this clonotype. The chain recombines TRBV5-4 with TRBJ2-1, with a tentative D call TRBD2 (6 bases). The CDR3 has 14 residues. V was cut by 0 bases and J by 7 bases, with 11 bases left in between. Looked up from germline, CDR1 is SGHNT and CDR2 is YYREEE (reference sequence). CDR3 bases: TGTGCCAGCAGCTTGGATCCCGGGGGTAATGAGCAGTTCTTC. It specifies CASSLDPGGNEQFF.